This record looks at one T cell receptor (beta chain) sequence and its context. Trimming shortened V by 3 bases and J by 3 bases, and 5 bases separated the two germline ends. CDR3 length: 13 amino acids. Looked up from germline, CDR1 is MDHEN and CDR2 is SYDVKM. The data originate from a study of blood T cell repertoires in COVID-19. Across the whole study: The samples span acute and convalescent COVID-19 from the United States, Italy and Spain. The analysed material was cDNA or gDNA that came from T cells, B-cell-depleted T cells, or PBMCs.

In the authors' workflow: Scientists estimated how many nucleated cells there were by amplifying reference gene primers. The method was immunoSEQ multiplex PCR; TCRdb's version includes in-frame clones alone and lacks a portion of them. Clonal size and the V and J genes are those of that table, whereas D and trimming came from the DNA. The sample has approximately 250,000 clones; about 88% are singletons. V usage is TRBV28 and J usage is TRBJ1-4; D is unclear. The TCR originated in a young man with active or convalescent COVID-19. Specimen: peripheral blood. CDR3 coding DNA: TGTGCCAGCAGTTTGTACTCTAATGAAAAACTGTTTTTT. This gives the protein CASSLYSNEKLFF.